This T cell receptor (beta chain) was found in a study of Graves' ophthalmopathy and Graves' hyperthyroidism. Notes on the study in general: Ophthalmopathy versus stable hyperthyroidism: 13-signature model gave around 90% sensitivity, 81.08% specificity.

RNA transcripts yielded amplified TCR beta CDR3 regions. The library came from an HTBI-primed first-round RT-PCR and a second-round multiplex PCR. Each CDR3 protein gets one entry after TCRdb re-called the multiplex PCR reads with MiXCR. The sample consists of about 1.1 million distinct CDR3 sequences, about two fifths of them appearing once. CDR3 length: 14 residues. Trimming took 7 bases from V and 0 from J, leaving 16 bases between them. CDR1 and CDR2 (germline): DFQATT, SNEGSKA (reference sequence). This clonotype was detected only a few times. What it binds is not known. Participants with hyperthyroidism, aged 18 to 65, were newly diagnosed with under 2 months' duration. Diagnostic conclusions were grounded in clinical symptoms, serum thyroxine, TRAb, thyroid ultrasound and orbital computed tomography.

The specimen sequenced was peripheral blood or thyroid tissue (not recorded which). The receptor was isolated from an adult man with Graves' hyperthyroidism. V usage is TRBV20-1 and J usage is TRBJ2-7, with a weak D call TRBD1 (6 bases). The CDR3, as DNA: TGCAGTGATAGGGACACGCCAACCTCCTACGAGCAGTACTTC. It encodes CSDRDTPTSYEQYF.